The 7 T cell receptor beta chains below were found in one sample sequenced in a study of PD-1 blockade in mismatch repair-deficient tumors. TCRdb's table, derived via immunoSEQ multiplex PCR, lists solely in-frame clones and lacks some. Counted here are around 130,000 clones, roughly 86% occurring once; the ten biggest clones make up about 10%. This specimen was peripheral blood, taken 72 weeks after starting pembrolizumab. All receptors derive from an adult with mismatch repair-deficient cancer.

The gene calls are TRBV7-2 and TRBJ2-7, with D possibly matching TRBD2 (6 bases). Looked up from germline, CDR1 is SGHTA and CDR2 is FQGNSA. V shed 1 base and J shed 5 bases, with 9 bases lying between them. The CDR3 length is 13 residues. The CDR3 DNA reads as TGTGCCAGCAGCTTAGTTTCGGGGGACGAGCAGTACTTC. Its protein is CASSLVSGDEQYF.

J is TRBJ1-5 and V is TRBV28; perhaps TRBD1 as D (6 bases). V lost 7 bases and J 7 bases, leaving 14 bases between the germline ends. The CDR3 is 13 amino acids. The germline V gene has CDR1 MDHEN and CDR2 SYDVKM. In nucleotides, the CDR3 is TGTGCCAGCACCATAGGGGGGGAACAGCCCCAGCATTTT. The encoded protein is CASTIGGEQPQHF.

This chain connects TRBV4-3 to TRBJ2-7, with D possibly matching TRBD2 (5 bases). Trimming cost V 0 bases and J 2 bases, with 8 bases left between them. The CDR3 runs 14 residues. Germline lookup yields CDR1 LGHNA and CDR2 YSLEER. The CDR3 loop is CASSQERGTYEQYF. For the CDR3, the DNA is TGCGCCAGCAGCCAAGAACGGGGAACCTACGAGCAGTACTTC.

The chain links TRBV13 to TRBJ1-1; the D gene is possibly TRBD1 (5 bases). The V gene's germline CDR1 is PRHDT and CDR2 FYEKMQ (reference sequence). This CDR3 contains 13 residues. Trimming took off 10 bases at V and 3 bases at J, with 15 bases between the two ends. CDR3 nucleotides: TGTGCCACCGACGCTAGAGGGGACACTGAAGCTTTCTTT. This gives the protein CATDARGDTEAFF.

The rearrangement joins TRBV6-5 to TRBJ2-7; D remains ambiguous. There are 11 residues in the CDR3. The V end lost 5 bases, the J end lost 4 bases, and 6 bases lay between the germline ends. The germline gives CDR1 MNHEY, CDR2 SVGAGI. CDR3 coding DNA: TGTGCCAGCAGTAATCAGTACGAGCAGTACTTC. Residues: CASSNQYEQYF.

J is TRBJ2-5 and V is TRBV28; possible D gene TRBD2, 5 bases. The V gene lost 4 bases and the J gene lost 2 bases, with 14 bases spanning the gap. The CDR3 runs to 15 residues. Germline CDR1 MDHEN, CDR2 SYDVKM. The CDR3 spells CASSSAERRQETQYF. CDR3 nucleotide sequence: TGTGCCAGCAGTTCCGCGGAGCGGAGACAAGAGACCCAGTACTTC.

The chain links TRBV5-6 to TRBJ1-2; 7 nucleotides agree with TRBD1. This CDR3 comprises 16 residues. V lost 4 bases, J lost 1 base, and 10 bases stayed unmatched. Germline CDR1 reads SGHDT; CDR2 reads YYEEEE. The CDR3 loop is CASSPRQGVRNYGYTF. The CDR3 DNA sequence: TGTGCCAGCAGCCCAAGACAGGGCGTACGTAACTATGGCTACACCTTC. Together with reference TRBV5-6 and TRBJ1-2, the CDR3 gives the full variable domain: DAGVTQSPTHLIKTRGQQVTLRCSPKSGHDTVSWYQQALGQGPQFIFQYYEEEERQRGNFPDRFSGHQFPNYSSELNVNALLLGDSALYLCASSPRQGVRNYGYTFGSGTRLTVV.